This entry concerns a single T cell receptor beta chain. Per the original data handling: Reference gene primer amplification gave nucleated cell count estimates. TCRdb's copy holds only in-frame clones and misses some; the assay was immunoSEQ multiplex PCR. Clonal size and the V and J genes are those of that table, whereas D and trimming came from the DNA. Among about 97,000 clones listed, roughly 92% were seen once. This sample was included in a study of blood T cell repertoires in COVID-19. Study details: The samples span acute and convalescent COVID-19 from the United States, Italy and Spain. Sample material is recorded as cDNA or gDNA derived from T cells, B-cell-depleted T cells, or PBMCs.

The CDR3 contains 15 residues. The ends lost 2 bases at V and 4 bases at J; junction bases unmatched: 6. CDR1 is LGHDT, CDR2 YNNKEL, per germline (reference sequence). The TCR comes from a man over 45 with active COVID-19. The material sequenced was peripheral blood. The genes are TRBV3-1 (or the pseudogene TRBV3-2) and TRBJ1-2; TRBD1 matches at 8 bases. The CDR3 spells CASSQRTGSGYGYTF. CDR3 DNA: TGTGCCAGCAGCCAAAGGACAGGGTCGGGCTATGGCTACACCTTC.